Ten or more counts support the clone carrying this T cell receptor (beta chain). TCRdb itself ran the 5' RACE reads through MiXCR, one entry per CDR3 protein. The table lists 200,000 to 250,000 distinct CDR3 sequences, 8% to 11% of them singletons. The sample belongs to a study of identical twins. V shed 3 bases and J shed 2 bases, with 22 bases lying between them. CDR1 and CDR2 from the germline V gene are MGHRA and YSYEKL. The CDR3 extends over 18 amino acids. Sequencing used memory T cells sorted from blood. V is TRBV4-1 and J is TRBJ1-1; D is perhaps TRBD1 (6 bases). The source is a man aged 45-65 years in good health. CDR3 in amino acids: CASSHTRDIRRANTEAFF. CDR3 coding DNA: TGCGCCAGCAGCCATACCCGGGACATCCGACGAGCAAACACTGAAGCTTTCTTT.